The T cell receptor (beta chain) described here comes from a study of blood T cell repertoires in COVID-19. V lost 2 bases and J lost 3; bases outside the gene matches: 3. CDR1 is MNHEY and CDR2 is SVGEGT in the germline V gene. The CDR3 is 14 residues long. Original analysis: Reference gene primer amplification yielded estimated nucleated cell counts. Profiled with immunoSEQ multiplex PCR; TCRdb holds only in-frame clones, not every one. From that table come the V and J calls and clone size; the DNA was used to work out D and trimming. The sample shows 200,000 to 300,000 clones, approximately 86% of them seen only once.

The chain couples TRBV6-2 or TRBV6-3 to TRBJ2-7; the match to TRBD1 covers 8 bases. The clonotype originates from a man aged 25-45 years with active or convalescent COVID-19. The sample comprised peripheral blood. This CDR3 reads CASSYPGQVYEQYF. As DNA, the CDR3 is TGTGCCAGCAGTTACCCGGGACAGGTCTACGAGCAGTACTTC.